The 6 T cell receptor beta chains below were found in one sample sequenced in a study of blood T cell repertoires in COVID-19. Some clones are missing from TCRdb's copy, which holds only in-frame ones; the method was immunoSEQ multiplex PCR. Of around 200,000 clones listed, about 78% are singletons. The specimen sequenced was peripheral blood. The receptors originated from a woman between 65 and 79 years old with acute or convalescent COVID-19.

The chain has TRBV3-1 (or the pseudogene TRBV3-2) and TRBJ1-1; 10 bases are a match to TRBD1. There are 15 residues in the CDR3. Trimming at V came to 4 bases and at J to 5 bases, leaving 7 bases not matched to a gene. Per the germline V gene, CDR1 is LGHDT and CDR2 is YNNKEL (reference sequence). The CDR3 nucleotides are TGTGCCAGCAGCCCATTTAGGGACAGGGGAACTGAAGCTTTCTTT. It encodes CASSPFRDRGTEAFF.

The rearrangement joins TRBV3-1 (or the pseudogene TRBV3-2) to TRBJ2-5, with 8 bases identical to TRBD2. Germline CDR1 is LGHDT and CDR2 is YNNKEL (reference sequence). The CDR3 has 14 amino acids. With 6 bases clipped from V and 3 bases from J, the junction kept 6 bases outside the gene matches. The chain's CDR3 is CASRRAGVEETQYF. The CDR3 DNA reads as TGTGCCAGCAGAAGAGCGGGAGTGGAAGAGACCCAGTACTTC.

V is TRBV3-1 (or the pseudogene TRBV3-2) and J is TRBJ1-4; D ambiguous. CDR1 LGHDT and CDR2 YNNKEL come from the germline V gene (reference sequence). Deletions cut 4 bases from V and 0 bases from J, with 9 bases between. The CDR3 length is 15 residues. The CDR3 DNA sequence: TGTGCCAGCAGCCCGAGATTTGCAACTAATGAAAAACTGTTTTTT. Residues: CASSPRFATNEKLFF.

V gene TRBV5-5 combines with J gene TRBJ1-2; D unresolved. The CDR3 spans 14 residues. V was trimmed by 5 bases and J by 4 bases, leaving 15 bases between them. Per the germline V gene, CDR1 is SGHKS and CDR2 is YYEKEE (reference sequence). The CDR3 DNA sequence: TGTGCCAGCAGTCCGGACGGGAACCCCTATGGCTACACCTTC. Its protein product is CASSPDGNPYGYTF. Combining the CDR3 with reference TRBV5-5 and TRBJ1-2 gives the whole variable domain DAGVTQSPTHLIKTRGQQVTLRCSPISGHKSVSWYQQVLGQGPQFIFQYYEKEERGRGNFPDRFSARQFPNYSSELNVNALLLGDSALYLCASSPDGNPYGYTFGSGTRLTVV.

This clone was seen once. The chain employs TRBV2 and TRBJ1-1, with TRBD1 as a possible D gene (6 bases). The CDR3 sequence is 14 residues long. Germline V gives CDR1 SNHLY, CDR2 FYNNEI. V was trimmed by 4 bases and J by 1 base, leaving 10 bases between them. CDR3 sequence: CASSGQAPNTEAFF. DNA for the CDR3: TGTGCCAGCAGTGGACAGGCCCCGAACACTGAAGCTTTCTTT.

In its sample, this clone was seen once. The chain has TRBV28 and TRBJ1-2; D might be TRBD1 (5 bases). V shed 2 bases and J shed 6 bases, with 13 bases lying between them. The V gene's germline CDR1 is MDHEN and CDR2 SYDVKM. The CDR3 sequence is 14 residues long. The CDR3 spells CASSLGRALDGYTF. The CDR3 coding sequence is TGTGCCAGCAGTTTAGGCAGGGCCTTGGATGGCTACACCTTC.